One and the same sample provided the 21 T cell receptor beta chains below, sequenced in a study of OX40 agonist ivuxolimab in advanced cancers. Assay used: immunoSEQ multiplex PCR; TCRdb lists only in-frame clones, some missing. Among roughly 50,000 clones listed, about 81% were seen once. Here the sequenced sample was CD4+ or CD8+ T cells sorted from blood, taken in a trial of the OX40 agonist ivuxolimab. The receptors shown here come from an adult with an advanced solid tumor such as melanoma, head and neck, liver or kidney cancer.

This chain uses TRBV30 with TRBJ1-5, with D perhaps matching TRBD1 (5 bases). Germline V gene sequence: CDR1 GTSNPN, CDR2 SVGIG (reference sequence). CDR3 size: 14 residues. The ends were cut back, 0 bases at V and 5 bases at J, with 11 bases in the middle. The CDR3 nucleotides are TGTGCCTGGAGTGTTCGGGGGGGGGATCAGCCCCAGCATTTT. Amino acid sequence: CAWSVRGGDQPQHF. The variable domain in full, completed from reference TRBV30 and TRBJ1-5, reads SQTIHQWPATLVQPVGSPLSLECTVEGTSNPNLYWYRQAAGRGLQLLFYSVGIGQISSEVPQNLSASRPQDRQFILSSKKLLLSDSGFYLCAWSVRGGDQPQHFGDGTRLSIL.

This clone has just one count. This chain connects TRBV4-1 to TRBJ1-6, with D uncertain. Trimming cost V 1 base and J 10 bases, with 8 bases left between them. The CDR3 spans 13 residues. CDR1 and CDR2 (germline): MGHRA, YSYEKL. CDR3 region: CASSQGMESPLHF. The CDR3 DNA follows: TGCGCCAGCAGCCAAGGCATGGAGTCACCCCTCCACTTT.

The rearrangement joins TRBV7-2 to TRBJ2-5; D is uncertain. Trimming shortened V by 5 bases and J by 5 bases, and 12 bases separated the two germline ends. Germline CDR1 SGHTA, CDR2 FQGNSA. This CDR3 is built from 13 residues. DNA of the CDR3: TGTGCCAGCAGCCTACCCCGATTGGAGACCCAGTACTTC. Amino acid sequence: CASSLPRLETQYF.

This clone was detected once. The chain has TRBV19 and TRBJ1-2; D gene unclear. V was shortened by 3 bases and J by 1 base, with 12 bases between the two germline ends. The CDR3 contains 15 residues. CDR1 is LNHDA and CDR2 is SQIVND in the germline V gene (reference sequence). The CDR3 reads CASSIIPTINYGYTF. The CDR3, as DNA: TGTGCCAGTAGTATTATCCCCACGATTAACTATGGCTACACCTTC.

The count of this clone is one. The rearrangement links TRBV5-4 to TRBJ1-1, with D possibly being TRBD1 (5 bases). The V gene's germline CDR1 is SGHNT and CDR2 YYREEE (reference sequence). Trimming took off 1 base at V and 1 base at J, with 8 bases between the two ends. The CDR3 spans 14 residues. The CDR3 reads CASSLWGRNTEAFF. The CDR3 bases are TGTGCCAGCAGCTTGTGGGGCAGGAACACTGAAGCTTTCTTT.

The chain employs TRBV7-2 and TRBJ2-1; 9 bases match TRBD2. The length of the CDR3 is 15 residues. Germline V gene data show CDR1 as SGHTA and CDR2 as FQGNSA. The V segment lost 5 bases and the J segment 4 bases; nucleotides outside the gene matches: 6. The CDR3 here is CASSQTSGIYNEQFF. The CDR3 region has the DNA TGTGCCAGCAGCCAGACTAGCGGCATTTACAATGAGCAGTTCTTC.

To note about this clone: Distinct nucleotide sequences in the sample also encode this CDR3. The rearrangement links TRBV6-5 to TRBJ1-3; 8 positions match TRBD1. The length of the CDR3 is 13 residues. CDR1 is MNHEY and CDR2 is SVGAGI in the germline V gene. The V segment lost 7 bases and the J segment 9 bases; nucleotides outside the gene matches: 8. CDR3 DNA: TGTGCCAGCAAACCGCAGGGGGCTACCACCATATATTTT. Translating gives CASKPQGATTIYF.

This clone was recorded once. The rearrangement uses TRBV19 and TRBJ2-7; 10 bases fit TRBD2. Trimming at V came to 7 bases and at J to 4 bases, leaving 10 bases not matched to a gene. Germline V gene lookup returns CDR1 LNHDA and CDR2 SQIVND (reference sequence). The CDR3 extends over 15 amino acids. Written as DNA, the CDR3 is TGTGCCAGTACCTACTCTAGCGGGAGCCTTTACGAGCAGTACTTC. Its protein product is CASTYSSGSLYEQYF.

The chain is built from TRBV9 and TRBJ2-1, with 14 nucleotides matching TRBD2. Looked up from germline, CDR1 is SGDLS and CDR2 is YYNGEE. Trimming removed 3 bases from V and 7 bases from J; junction bases left unmatched: 6. The CDR3 consists of 16 residues. The CDR3 DNA reads as TGTGCCAGCAGCGCGACGGGACTAGCGGGAGCTAATGAGCAGTTCTTC. It codes for CASSATGLAGANEQFF.

This rearrangement joins TRBV7-8 to TRBJ2-1; TRBD1 matches at 7 bases. J lost 3 bases, V lost 8 bases, and 13 bases had no gene match. The CDR3 extends over 16 amino acids. Per germline, CDR1 SGHVS and CDR2 FQNEAQ. The CDR3 spells CASFISSGTDYNEQFF. In DNA form, the CDR3 reads TGTGCCAGCTTCATATCATCTGGGACAGACTACAATGAGCAGTTCTTC.

The chain links TRBV30 to TRBJ1-1; D gene unclear. V lost 1 base and J lost 1, with 13 bases in between. This CDR3 region has 15 residues. Germline lookup yields CDR1 GTSNPN and CDR2 SVGIG (reference sequence). CDR3 loop: CAWSDVTLWNTEAFF. Here the CDR3 DNA reads TGTGCCTGGAGTGATGTAACTCTTTGGAACACTGAAGCTTTCTTT. Full variable domain (missing parts from reference TRBV30 and TRBJ1-1): SQTIHQWPATLVQPVGSPLSLECTVEGTSNPNLYWYRQAAGRGLQLLFYSVGIGQISSEVPQNLSASRPQDRQFILSSKKLLLSDSGFYLCAWSDVTLWNTEAFFGQGTRLTVV.

CDR3 residues: CASSLVFRSYEQYF. The CDR3 DNA sequence: TGTGCCAGCAGCTTAGTTTTCCGGTCCTACGAGCAGTACTTC. This sequence joins TRBV7-6 and TRBJ2-7; D remains unclear. This CDR3 region has 14 residues. V shed 1 base and J shed 1 base, with 8 bases lying between them. CDR1 SGHVS and CDR2 FNYEAQ come from the germline V gene.

This rearrangement joins TRBV6-6 to TRBJ1-1; D perhaps matches TRBD1 (6 bases). Germline V gene sequence: CDR1 MNHNY, CDR2 SVGAGI (reference sequence). The V gene lost 7 bases and the J gene lost 1 base, with 16 bases spanning the gap. The CDR3 extends over 15 amino acids. CDR3 in amino acids: CASNLGGGTNTEAFF. DNA of the CDR3: TGTGCCAGCAACTTAGGGGGAGGAACGAACACTGAAGCTTTCTTT.

This rearrangement joins TRBV30 to TRBJ2-1; D may be TRBD1 or TRBD2 (6 bases each). Germline lookup yields CDR1 GTSNPN and CDR2 SVGIG (reference sequence). This CDR3 contains 11 residues. Deletions cut 3 bases from V and 9 bases from J, with 9 bases between. The CDR3 sequence is CAWRGGSEQFF. DNA of the CDR3: TGTGCCTGGAGGGGGGGCAGTGAGCAGTTCTTC.

V is TRBV6-1 and J is TRBJ1-2, with a possible D match to TRBD1 (6 bases). The V and J ends lost 3 bases and 6 bases respectively, with 14 bases between them. The CDR3 extends over 14 amino acids. Germline V gene data show CDR1 as MNHNS and CDR2 as SASEGT. The CDR3 protein is CASSEGLGGNGYTF. The CDR3 DNA reads TGTGCCAGCAGTGAGGGATTAGGGGGAAATGGCTACACCTTC.

The chain links TRBV27 to TRBJ2-1; D assignment may be TRBD1 or TRBD2 (5 bases each). Per germline, CDR1 MNHEY and CDR2 SMNVEV (reference sequence). This CDR3 region has 13 residues. Trimming pared 3 bases from V and 7 bases from J, leaving 10 bases between. The CDR3 spells CASSLGEGNEQFF. The CDR3 DNA sequence: TGTGCCAGCAGTTTGGGCGAGGGGAATGAGCAGTTCTTC.

The CDR3 reads CASSPGLAGEQFF. As DNA, the CDR3 is TGTGCCAGCAGCCCCGGACTAGCGGGAGAGCAGTTCTTC. The genes are TRBV6-5 and TRBJ2-1; 12 nucleotides agree with TRBD2. The CDR3 is 13 residues long. Losses at the gene ends were 6 bases for V and 10 bases for J; bases not matched to a gene: 4. CDR1 is MNHEY, CDR2 SVGAGI, per germline.

In nucleotides, the CDR3 is TGCAGCGTTGATATTATCGGGGGGCCCGGTGGCTACACCTTC. This translates into CSVDIIGGPGGYTF. The chain is built from TRBV29-1 and TRBJ1-2, with D possibly matching TRBD1 (6 bases). CDR1 is SQVTM and CDR2 is ANQGSEA in the germline V gene. The CDR3 spans 14 residues. Trimming took off 3 bases at V and 7 bases at J, with 18 bases between the two ends.

This chain connects TRBV2 to TRBJ2-1; possible D gene TRBD1, 5 bases. The CDR3 runs to 15 residues. From germline, CDR1 is SNHLY and CDR2 FYNNEI. Between the trimmed V and J ends, which lost 1 base and 0 bases, there was a span of 7 bases. The CDR3, as DNA: TGTGCCAGCAGTGAAGGACAGAGCTCCTACAATGAGCAGTTCTTC. It translates to CASSEGQSSYNEQFF.

In DNA, the CDR3 is TGTGCCAGCAGCCCGGGACGGTTCACCTACGAGCAGTACTTC. Protein sequence: CASSPGRFTYEQYF. This chain connects TRBV6-1 to TRBJ2-7; D is perhaps TRBD1 or TRBD2 (5 bases each). The length of the CDR3 is 14 residues. Germline V CDR1 and CDR2: MNHNS, SASEGT. Trimming took 6 bases from V and 2 from J, leaving 14 bases between them.

The chain is built from TRBV29-1 and TRBJ1-2, with D possibly matching TRBD1 (5 bases). The CDR3 has 14 residues. Per the germline V gene, CDR1 is SQVTM and CDR2 is ANQGSEA. V was clipped by 2 bases and J by 4 bases, with 14 bases between them. In DNA form, the CDR3 reads TGCAGCGTTGAACCGCAGGGCCAGGCCTATGGCTACACCTTC. Protein sequence: CSVEPQGQAYGYTF.